The 17 T cell receptor beta chains presented below share a single source sample, sequenced in a study of shared clonotypes between healthy human individuals. Clones were read by immunoSEQ multiplex PCR, and TCRdb kept only the in-frame ones, dropping some. The sample holds hundreds of thousands of clones, approximately 79% seen once. The sample was memory CD4+ T cells sorted from blood. The subset is: CD45RA-negative fraction. These TCRs come from a woman between 25 and 40 years old in good health.

This clone was seen once. This chain connects TRBV6-5 to TRBJ2-5; 10 bases agree with TRBD1. The V segment lost 5 bases and the J segment 5 bases; nucleotides outside the gene matches: 2. Germline loops: CDR1 MNHEY, CDR2 SVGAGI. This CDR3 has 13 residues. In DNA, the CDR3 is TGTGCCAGCAGTAGACAGGGGGCGGAGACCCAGTACTTC. It specifies CASSRQGAETQYF.

Concerning this clone itself: Mismatch with germline at one junction end may stem from a read error. The J gene is TRBJ1-5, the V gene TRBV28, with TRBD1 identical over 9 bases. CDR1 and CDR2 from the germline V gene are MDHEN and SYDVKM. The CDR3 is made up of 16 amino acids. The CDR3 spells CASSRPGTGKNQSQHF. CDR3 nucleotides: TGTGCCAGCTCTAGACCCGGGACAGGGAAAAATCAGTCCCAGCATTTT.

A single count supports this clone. The chain uses TRBV5-1 and TRBJ1-1; no firm D call. V was shortened by 4 bases and J by 7 bases, with 14 bases between the two germline ends. The germline V gene has CDR1 SGHRS and CDR2 YFSETQ. CDR3 length equals 13 residues. In DNA form, the CDR3 reads TGCGCCAGCAGCCCCTTCGAGGGCGGTGAAGCTTTCTTT. The encoded protein is CASSPFEGGEAFF.

The J gene is TRBJ2-1, the V gene TRBV5-4; TRBD2 matches at 8 bases. This CDR3 has 15 amino acids. Germline lookup yields CDR1 SGHNT and CDR2 YYREEE (reference sequence). V trimming: 5 bases; J trimming: 6 bases; junction bases outside the gene matches: 10. In DNA, the CDR3 is TGTGCCAGCAGGGAAACTAGCGGACTTTCCAATGAGCAGTTCTTC. Its translation is CASRETSGLSNEQFF.

J is TRBJ1-4 and V is TRBV6-5, with 9 bases identical to TRBD1. Germline V gives CDR1 MNHEY, CDR2 SVGAGI. With V trimmed by 4 bases and J by 7 bases, 7 bases remained unmatched. This CDR3 has 15 amino acids. CDR3 region: CASSSNRGRGEKLFF. The CDR3 DNA reads TGTGCCAGCAGTTCCAACAGGGGGCGCGGTGAAAAACTGTTTTTT.

The V and J genes are TRBV29-1 and TRBJ1-1; no firm D call. Deletions cut 2 bases from V and 0 bases from J, with 7 bases between. CDR1 and CDR2 (germline): SQVTM, ANQGSEA. The CDR3 has 13 residues. In DNA, the CDR3 is TGCAGCGTTGAAAAACGAATGAACACTGAAGCTTTCTTT. Its protein product is CSVEKRMNTEAFF.

V gene TRBV11-2 combines with J gene TRBJ2-1, with TRBD2 as a possible D gene (5 bases). CDR3 length equals 14 residues. Trimming cost V 5 bases and J 12 bases, with 20 bases left between them. Germline CDR1 reads SGHAT; CDR2 reads FQNNGV. The CDR3 sequence is CASSPYHPVEGQFF. CDR3 coding DNA: TGTGCCAGCAGCCCCTATCATCCAGTCGAGGGGCAGTTCTTC.

This clone showed up just once. The rearrangement uses TRBV9 and TRBJ2-7; D gene ambiguous. This CDR3 has 16 residues. Trimming left V 0 bases short and J 3 bases short, with 16 bases between. Germline V CDR1 and CDR2: SGDLS, YYNGEE. CDR3 in DNA: TGTGCCAGCAGCGTAGCCCACGGGTCCGCCCTCTACGAGCAGTACTTC. Protein sequence: CASSVAHGSALYEQYF.

This clone has more than one count but fewer than ten. With a much larger clone just one base away, this may be a read error. The same CDR3 is also encoded by other DNA sequences in this sample. The chain uses TRBV5-1 and TRBJ2-1; D is uncertain. Germline V lookup: CDR1 SGHRS, CDR2 YFSETQ. The V and J ends lost 0 bases and 0 bases respectively, with 7 bases between them. The CDR3 is made up of 15 amino acids. CDR3 loop: CASSLDRSSYNEQFF. CDR3 bases: TGCGCCAGCAGCTTGGATAGGAGCTCCTACAATGAGCAGTTCTTC.

The J gene is TRBJ1-2, the V gene TRBV4-1; D gene uncertain. V shed 0 bases and J shed 3 bases, with 11 bases lying between them. The V gene's germline CDR1 is MGHRA and CDR2 YSYEKL. The CDR3 totals 15 residues. CDR3 region: CASSQDRRDYYGYTF. CDR3 DNA: TGCGCCAGCAGCCAAGATCGGAGAGATTACTATGGCTACACCTTC.

This clone was recorded only once. J is TRBJ2-3 and V is TRBV27, with 11 bases aligning to TRBD2. Germline V CDR1 and CDR2: MNHEY, SMNVEV (reference sequence). The CDR3 contains 15 residues. V trimming: 5 bases; J trimming: 5 bases; junction bases outside the gene matches: 6. CDR3 sequence: CASSPLAGAGDTQYF. CDR3 nucleotide sequence: TGTGCCAGCAGTCCACTAGCGGGAGCGGGAGATACGCAGTATTTT.

The chain's CDR3 is CATSRKRSREGYNEQFF. The DNA of the CDR3 is TGTGCCACCAGCAGAAAAAGGTCGCGGGAGGGATACAATGAGCAGTTCTTC. The gene calls are TRBV15 and TRBJ2-1, with 9 nucleotides matching TRBD2. CDR1 and CDR2 (germline): LNHNV, YYDKDF (reference sequence). V dropped 2 bases and J dropped 4; count of bases not matched to a gene: 9. The CDR3 runs to 17 residues.

This chain connects TRBV29-1 to TRBJ2-3, with a weak D call TRBD1 (6 bases). Germline V CDR1 and CDR2: SQVTM, ANQGSEA. V lost 7 bases and J lost 5, with 19 bases in between. This CDR3 comprises 14 residues. CDR3 in amino acids: CSARMARGRDTQYF. Written as DNA, the CDR3 is TGCAGCGCCCGAATGGCGAGGGGGAGAGATACGCAGTATTTT.

The chain joins TRBV6-5 to TRBJ2-7; 13 nucleotides line up with TRBD2. CDR1 and CDR2 (germline): MNHEY, SVGAGI. V gave up 5 bases and J gave up 4 bases; unmatched junction bases: 2. The length of the CDR3 is 14 residues. The CDR3 DNA sequence: TGTGCCAGCAGTGCGGGACTAGCGGGATACGAGCAGTACTTC. Protein: CASSAGLAGYEQYF.

The chain is built from TRBV19 and TRBJ2-2; a possible D gene is TRBD2 (5 bases). The CDR3 length is 14 residues. V was pared by 3 bases and J by 4 bases, with 9 bases between. From germline, CDR1 is LNHDA and CDR2 SQIVND (reference sequence). In DNA form, the CDR3 reads TGTGCCAGTAGTATCAAGGCGGGCACCGGGGAGCTGTTTTTT. This sequence encodes CASSIKAGTGELFF.

This clone has only one observation. The V call is TRBV18, the J call TRBJ2-5, with D possibly matching TRBD1 (6 bases). Germline CDR1 KGHSH, CDR2 LQKENI. This CDR3 spans 13 amino acids. Between the trimmed V and J ends, which lost 1 base and 4 bases, there was a span of 7 bases. The CDR3 loop is CASSPLRGETQYF. CDR3 nucleotide sequence: TGTGCCAGCTCACCACTCAGGGGAGAGACCCAGTACTTC.

This rearrangement joins TRBV27 to TRBJ2-1; 14 bases are shared with TRBD2. This CDR3 is built from 22 residues. Germline CDR1 is MNHEY and CDR2 is SMNVEV (reference sequence). The V segment lost 2 bases and the J segment 1 base; nucleotides outside the gene matches: 16. The CDR3 DNA reads as TGTGCCAGCAGTTTACGGGGCAAGACCGGGACTAGCGGGAGTCGATCCTACAATGAGCAGTTCTTC. Translated: CASSLRGKTGTSGSRSYNEQFF.